The 21 T cell receptor beta chains below were found in one sample sequenced in a study of blood T cell repertoires in COVID-19. The data were produced by immunoSEQ multiplex PCR, yet TCRdb's version contains in-frame clones alone and is incomplete. The sample lists roughly 40,000 clones, just over 85% occurring once. The sequenced sample consisted of peripheral blood. All receptors come from a man aged 65-85 years with acute or convalescent COVID-19.

The chain uses TRBV18 and TRBJ2-5, with TRBD2 matching over 7 bases. V trimming: 5 bases; J trimming: 2 bases; junction bases outside the gene matches: 8. Germline V gives CDR1 KGHSH, CDR2 LQKENI. This CDR3 has 15 amino acids. The CDR3 nucleotides read TGTGCCAGCTCAGCCCGTCGGGGGGTGCAAGAGACCCAGTACTTC. It translates to CASSARRGVQETQYF.

This sequence joins TRBV7-2 and TRBJ1-2, with 7 positions matching TRBD1. J lost 6 bases, V lost 5 bases, and 12 bases had no gene match. Germline V gene sequence: CDR1 SGHTA, CDR2 FQGNSA. The CDR3 consists of 15 residues. CDR3 sequence: CASSPWTGRPDGYTF. CDR3 nucleotides: TGTGCCAGCAGCCCATGGACAGGCCGTCCGGATGGCTACACCTTC. Using reference TRBV7-2 and TRBJ1-2 for the parts outside the CDR3, the full variable domain is GAGVSQSPSNKVTEKGKDVELRCDPISGHTALYWYRQSLGQGLEFLIYFQGNSAPDKSGLPSDRFSAERTGGSVSTLTIQRTQQEDSAVYLCASSPWTGRPDGYTFGSGTRLTVV.

This clone was seen a single time. This rearrangement joins TRBV11-2 to TRBJ2-3; a possible D gene is TRBD2 (5 bases). Germline V lookup: CDR1 SGHAT, CDR2 FQNNGV. The CDR3 is 12 amino acids. Trimming stripped 4 bases from V and 6 bases from J, with 8 bases between. CDR3 DNA: TGTGCCAGCAGCTCTTCGGGGGATACGCAGTATTTT. This gives the protein CASSSSGDTQYF.

J is TRBJ1-2 and V is TRBV6-5; possible D gene TRBD1, 5 bases. Between the trimmed V and J ends, which lost 6 bases and 8 bases, there was a span of 22 bases. The CDR3 is 15 amino acids. CDR1 is MNHEY and CDR2 is SVGAGI in the germline V gene. In DNA, the CDR3 is TGTGCCAGCAGCGTCCGGAGTCAGGGAGGAGGGGGCTACACCTTC. Residues: CASSVRSQGGGGYTF.

V usage is TRBV5-6 and J usage is TRBJ2-1; 15 bases align to TRBD2. Germline values: CDR1 SGHDT, CDR2 YYEEEE. The V segment lost 4 bases and the J segment 5 bases; nucleotides outside the gene matches: 13. This CDR3 region has 19 residues. As DNA, the CDR3 is TGTGCCAGCAGCCCGACCGGGACTAGCGGGGGGACCTATAACAATGAGCAGTTCTTC. This encodes CASSPTGTSGGTYNNEQFF. Filled out from reference TRBV5-6 and TRBJ2-1, the complete variable domain reads DAGVTQSPTHLIKTRGQQVTLRCSPKSGHDTVSWYQQALGQGPQFIFQYYEEEERQRGNFPDRFSGHQFPNYSSELNVNALLLGDSALYLCASSPTGTSGGTYNNEQFFGPGTRLTVL.

The rearrangement uses TRBV25-1 and TRBJ2-2; the D gene is possibly TRBD2 (5 bases). The CDR3 is 15 amino acids. The V end lost 2 bases, the J end lost 5 bases, and 12 bases lay between the germline ends. CDR1 is MGHDK, CDR2 SYGVNS, per germline. DNA for the CDR3: TGTGCCAGCAGTGAAGCAACCCGGGGAACCGGGGAGCTGTTTTTT. Translation gives CASSEATRGTGELFF.

This chain links TRBV9 with TRBJ1-6; D unresolved. The CDR3 runs 14 residues. Germline V gives CDR1 SGDLS, CDR2 YYNGEE. The V and J ends lost 0 bases and 6 bases respectively, with 7 bases between them. The CDR3 coding sequence is TGTGCCAGCAGCGTAGCCAGGCGTAATTCACCCCTCCACTTT. Protein product: CASSVARRNSPLHF.

The chain employs TRBV7-6 and TRBJ2-3, with a tentative D call TRBD2 (5 bases). The CDR3 runs to 16 residues. The V end was cut by 4 bases, the J end by 0 bases, with 14 bases between. Per germline, CDR1 SGHVS and CDR2 FNYEAQ. CDR3 nucleotide sequence: TGTGCCAGCAGCTCCGCGAGGAGCGGTAGCACAGATACGCAGTATTTT. It specifies CASSSARSGSTDTQYF.

This sequence joins TRBV6-2 or TRBV6-3 and TRBJ2-1, with D possibly TRBD1 on 5 matching bases. V lost 4 bases and J 6 bases, leaving 10 bases between the germline ends. CDR3 size: 13 residues. Germline values: CDR1 MNHEY, CDR2 SVGEGT. This chain's CDR3 is CASSSNDSNEQFF. DNA for the CDR3: TGTGCCAGCAGTTCTAACGACAGCAATGAGCAGTTCTTC.

This rearrangement joins TRBV2 to TRBJ1-4; D call uncertain. The CDR3 spans 13 residues. V lost 6 bases and J lost 3, with 8 bases in between. Germline V gene data show CDR1 as SNHLY and CDR2 as FYNNEI. The CDR3 region is CASRGSANEKLFF. The CDR3 nucleotides read TGTGCCAGCAGAGGCAGCGCTAATGAAAAACTGTTTTTT.

The chain joins TRBV3-1 (or the pseudogene TRBV3-2) to TRBJ2-2; D gene uncertain. In germline, CDR1 is LGHDT, CDR2 YNNKEL (reference sequence). The ends were cut back, 4 bases at V and 7 bases at J, with 7 bases in the middle. The CDR3 runs 12 residues. The CDR3 here is CASSPRVGELFF. In DNA, the CDR3 is TGTGCCAGCAGCCCTCGGGTCGGGGAGCTGTTTTTT.

CDR3 loop: CASSVASVTEAFF. In nucleotides, the CDR3 is TGTGCCAGCAGCGTAGCTAGCGTCACTGAAGCTTTCTTT. The chain recombines TRBV9 with TRBJ1-1; no firm D call. The V and J ends lost 0 bases and 4 bases respectively, with 7 bases between them. The germline V gene has CDR1 SGDLS and CDR2 YYNGEE. The length of the CDR3 is 13 residues.

The V call is TRBV19, the J call TRBJ2-5, with D tentatively TRBD2 (6 bases). Germline V gene lookup returns CDR1 LNHDA and CDR2 SQIVND (reference sequence). The CDR3 consists of 13 residues. V was pared by 6 bases and J by 7 bases, with 15 bases between. For the CDR3, the DNA is TGTGCCAGTAGCGTGGAGGGTCTCGGGACCCAGTACTTC. Translating gives CASSVEGLGTQYF.

The V gene is TRBV18, the J gene TRBJ1-6; 10 bases agree with TRBD1. V was clipped by 1 base and J by 19 bases; unmatched bases: 16. Germline lookup yields CDR1 KGHSH and CDR2 LQKENI. CDR3 length: 16 amino acids. The CDR3 loop is CASSPLAGQGTREEHF. The DNA for the CDR3 is TGTGCCAGCTCACCACTGGCGGGACAGGGGACCCGTGAAGAACACTTT.

This chain connects TRBV19 to TRBJ2-2, with 12 bases that match TRBD1. Trimming cost V 7 bases and J 4 bases; bases outside gene matches: 7. This CDR3 spans 16 amino acids. The germline V gene encodes CDR1 LNHDA and CDR2 SQIVND (reference sequence). CDR3 sequence reads: CASTSRGQGATGELFF. In DNA form, the CDR3 reads TGTGCCAGTACCTCAAGGGGACAGGGGGCCACCGGGGAGCTGTTTTTT.

V gene TRBV28 combines with J gene TRBJ2-1; no firm D call. This CDR3 contains 12 residues. Trimming pared 6 bases from V and 8 bases from J, leaving 11 bases between. Germline loops: CDR1 MDHEN, CDR2 SYDVKM. CDR3 sequence: CASRTSVHEQFF. Here the CDR3 DNA reads TGTGCCAGCAGAACTTCGGTTCATGAGCAGTTCTTC.

The V and J genes are TRBV6-5 and TRBJ2-7; 8 bases are shared with TRBD2. Trimming at V came to 8 bases and at J to 2 bases, leaving 8 bases not matched to a gene. The germline gives CDR1 MNHEY, CDR2 SVGAGI. The CDR3 runs 14 residues. In DNA, the CDR3 is TGTGCCAGCGGATTTAGCGGGACTGCCTACGAGCAGTACTTC. This translates into CASGFSGTAYEQYF.

The chain uses TRBV7-9 and TRBJ2-1, with 8 bases fitting TRBD1. Trimming at V came to 5 bases and at J to 5 bases, leaving 8 bases not matched to a gene. The germline CDR1 and CDR2 sequences are SEHNR and FQNEAQ (reference sequence). The CDR3 consists of 15 residues. Here the CDR3 reads CASSANRGKDNEQFF. CDR3 DNA sequence: TGTGCCAGCAGCGCCAACAGGGGGAAGGACAATGAGCAGTTCTTC.

The gene calls are TRBV20-1 and TRBJ1-1; D not certain. The CDR3 runs 11 residues. V lost 6 bases and J 3 bases, leaving 8 bases between the germline ends. CDR1 is DFQATT, CDR2 SNEGSKA, per germline (reference sequence). For the CDR3, the DNA is TGCAGTGCCCCCGGGGACACTGAAGCTTTCTTT. This translates into CSAPGDTEAFF.

The chain combines TRBV18 with TRBJ1-2, with D possibly matching TRBD1 (6 bases). Germline values: CDR1 KGHSH, CDR2 LQKENI. The CDR3 runs 13 residues. Trimming stripped 2 bases from V and 3 bases from J, with 7 bases between. Written as DNA, the CDR3 is TGTGCCAGCTCACCAAAGGGGGACTATGGCTACACCTTC. Its protein product is CASSPKGDYGYTF. The whole variable domain, filled in from reference TRBV18 and TRBJ1-2, reads NAGVMQNPRHLVRRRGQEARLRCSPMKGHSHVYWYRQLPEEGLKFMVYLQKENIIDESGMPKERFSAEFPKEGPSILRIQQVVRGDSAAYFCASSPKGDYGYTFGSGTRLTVV.

J is TRBJ1-6 and V is TRBV7-2; 7 bases line up with TRBD1. CDR3 length equals 16 residues. The trim removed 6 bases at V and 4 bases at J, leaving 9 bases unmatched. Germline V gene data show CDR1 as SGHTA and CDR2 as FQGNSA. In DNA, the CDR3 is TGTGCCAGCAGGTATTGGACAGGCAGTTATAATTCACCCCTCCACTTT. Its translation: CASRYWTGSYNSPLHF.